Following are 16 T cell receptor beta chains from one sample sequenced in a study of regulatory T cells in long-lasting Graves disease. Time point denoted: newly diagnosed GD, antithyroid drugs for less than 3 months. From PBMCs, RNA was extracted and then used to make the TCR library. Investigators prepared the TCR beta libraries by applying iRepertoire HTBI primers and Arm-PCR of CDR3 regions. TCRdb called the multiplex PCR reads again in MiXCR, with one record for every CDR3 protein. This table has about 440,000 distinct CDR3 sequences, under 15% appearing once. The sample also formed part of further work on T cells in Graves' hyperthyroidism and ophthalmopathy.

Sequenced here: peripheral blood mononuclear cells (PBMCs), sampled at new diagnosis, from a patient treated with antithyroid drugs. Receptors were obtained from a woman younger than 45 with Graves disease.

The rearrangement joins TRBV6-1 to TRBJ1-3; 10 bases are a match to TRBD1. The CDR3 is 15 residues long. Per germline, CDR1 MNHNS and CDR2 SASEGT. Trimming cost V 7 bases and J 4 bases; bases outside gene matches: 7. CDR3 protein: CASNPRGQGGNTIYF. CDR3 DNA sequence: TGTGCCAGCAATCCCAGGGGACAGGGGGGAAACACCATATATTTT.

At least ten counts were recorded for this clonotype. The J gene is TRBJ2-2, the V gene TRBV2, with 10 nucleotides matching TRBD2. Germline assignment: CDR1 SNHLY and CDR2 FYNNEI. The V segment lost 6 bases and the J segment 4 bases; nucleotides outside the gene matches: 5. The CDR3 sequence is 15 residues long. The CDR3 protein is CASRLLAGSTGELFF. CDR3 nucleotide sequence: TGTGCCAGCAGATTACTAGCGGGGTCCACCGGGGAGCTGTTTTTT. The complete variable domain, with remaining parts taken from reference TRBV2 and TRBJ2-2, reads EPEVTQTPSHQVTQMGQEVILRCVPISNHLYFYWYRQILGQKVEFLVSFYNNEISEKSEIFDDQFSVERPDGSNFTLKIRSTKLEDSAMYFCASRLLAGSTGELFFGEGSRLTVL.

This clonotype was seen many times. Here the CDR3 reads CASSIDGGNVEQYF. The CDR3 bases are TGTGCCAGTAGTATAGATGGGGGAAACGTCGAGCAGTACTTC. V gene TRBV19 combines with J gene TRBJ2-7, with D perhaps assigned TRBD1 or TRBD2 (5 bases each). V was cut by 0 bases and J by 6 bases, with 12 bases left in between. From germline, CDR1 is LNHDA and CDR2 SQIVND (reference sequence). The CDR3 consists of 14 residues.

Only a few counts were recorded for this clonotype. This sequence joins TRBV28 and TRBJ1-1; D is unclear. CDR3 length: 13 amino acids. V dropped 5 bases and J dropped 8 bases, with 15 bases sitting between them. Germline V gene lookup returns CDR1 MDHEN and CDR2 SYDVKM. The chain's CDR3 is CASSRTELPEAFF. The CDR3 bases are TGTGCCAGCAGTAGGACGGAGTTACCCGAAGCTTTCTTT.

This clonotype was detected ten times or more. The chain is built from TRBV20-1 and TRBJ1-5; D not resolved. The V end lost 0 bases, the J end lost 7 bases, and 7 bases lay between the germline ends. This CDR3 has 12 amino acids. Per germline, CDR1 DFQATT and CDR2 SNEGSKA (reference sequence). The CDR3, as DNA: TGCAGTGCTAGAGATTCTGTGCAGCCCCAGCATTTT. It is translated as CSARDSVQPQHF.

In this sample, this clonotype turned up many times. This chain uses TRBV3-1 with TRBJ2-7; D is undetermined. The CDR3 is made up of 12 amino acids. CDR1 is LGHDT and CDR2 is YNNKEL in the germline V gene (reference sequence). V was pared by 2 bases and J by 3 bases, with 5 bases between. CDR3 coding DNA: TGTGCCAGCAGCCAATCCTTCTACGAGCAGTACTTC. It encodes CASSQSFYEQYF.

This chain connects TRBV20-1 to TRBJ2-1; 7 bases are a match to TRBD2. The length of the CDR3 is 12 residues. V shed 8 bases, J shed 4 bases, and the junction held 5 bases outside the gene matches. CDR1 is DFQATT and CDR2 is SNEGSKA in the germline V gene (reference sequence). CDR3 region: CSSASGYNEQFF. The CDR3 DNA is TGCAGTTCGGCTAGCGGATACAATGAGCAGTTCTTC.

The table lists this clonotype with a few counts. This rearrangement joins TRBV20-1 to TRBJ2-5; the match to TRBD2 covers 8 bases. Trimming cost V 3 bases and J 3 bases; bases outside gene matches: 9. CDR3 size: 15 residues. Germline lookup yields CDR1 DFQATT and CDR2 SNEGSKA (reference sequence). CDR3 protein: CSASPPAGAKETQYF. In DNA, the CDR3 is TGCAGTGCTAGTCCACCAGCGGGAGCAAAAGAGACCCAGTACTTC.

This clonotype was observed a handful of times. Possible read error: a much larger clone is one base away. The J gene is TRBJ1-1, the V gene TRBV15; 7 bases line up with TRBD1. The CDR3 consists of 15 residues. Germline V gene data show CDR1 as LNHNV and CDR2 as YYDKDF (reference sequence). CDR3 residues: CATSSKRQGSTEASF. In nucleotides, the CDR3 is TGTGCCACCAGCAGTAAAAGACAGGGAAGCACTGAAGCTTCCTTT.

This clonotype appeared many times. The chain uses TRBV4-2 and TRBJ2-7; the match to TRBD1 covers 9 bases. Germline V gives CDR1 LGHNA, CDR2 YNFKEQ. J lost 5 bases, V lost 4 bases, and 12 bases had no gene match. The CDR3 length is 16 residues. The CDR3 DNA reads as TGTGCCAGCAGCCCAGGACAGGGGAGAGTAGACGACGAGCAGTACTTC. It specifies CASSPGQGRVDDEQYF.

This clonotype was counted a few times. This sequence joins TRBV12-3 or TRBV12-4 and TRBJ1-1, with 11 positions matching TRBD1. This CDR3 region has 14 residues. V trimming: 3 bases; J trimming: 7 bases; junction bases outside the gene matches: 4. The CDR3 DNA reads TGTGCCAGCAGTTTTGGGGGACAGGGGGTTGAAGCTTTCTTT. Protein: CASSFGGQGVEAFF.

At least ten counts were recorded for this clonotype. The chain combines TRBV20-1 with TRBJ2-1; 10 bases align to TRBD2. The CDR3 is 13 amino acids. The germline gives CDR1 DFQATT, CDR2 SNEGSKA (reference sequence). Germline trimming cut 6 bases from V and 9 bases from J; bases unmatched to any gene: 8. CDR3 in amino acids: CSAEPSGSSEQFF. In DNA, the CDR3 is TGCAGTGCCGAACCTAGCGGGAGCAGTGAGCAGTTCTTC.

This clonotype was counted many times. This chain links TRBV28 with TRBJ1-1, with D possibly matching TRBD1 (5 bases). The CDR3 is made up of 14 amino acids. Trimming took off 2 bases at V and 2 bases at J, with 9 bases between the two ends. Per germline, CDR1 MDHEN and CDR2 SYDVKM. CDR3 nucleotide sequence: TGTGCCAGCAGTTTAACACAGGCAAACACTGAAGCTTTCTTT. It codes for CASSLTQANTEAFF.

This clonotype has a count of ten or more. The chain's CDR3 is CSARDVIAGAKNEQFF. CDR3 nucleotides: TGCAGTGCTAGAGATGTAATAGCGGGAGCTAAAAATGAGCAGTTCTTC. This chain uses TRBV20-1 with TRBJ2-1; 9 bases line up with TRBD2. The V and J ends lost 0 bases and 7 bases, in that order; junction bases with no gene match: 10. The CDR3 is 16 residues long. Germline CDR1 DFQATT, CDR2 SNEGSKA (reference sequence).

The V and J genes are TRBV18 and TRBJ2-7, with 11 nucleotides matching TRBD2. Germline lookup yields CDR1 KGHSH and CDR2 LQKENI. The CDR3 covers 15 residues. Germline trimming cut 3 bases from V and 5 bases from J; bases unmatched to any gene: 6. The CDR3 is CASSPLAGGQDEQYF. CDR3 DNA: TGTGCCAGCTCACCTTTAGCGGGAGGGCAAGACGAGCAGTACTTC.

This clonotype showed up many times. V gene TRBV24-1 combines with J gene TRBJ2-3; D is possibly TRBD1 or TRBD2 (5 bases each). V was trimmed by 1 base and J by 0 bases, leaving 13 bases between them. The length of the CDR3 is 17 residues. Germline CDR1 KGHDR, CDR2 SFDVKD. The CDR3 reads CATSDFRDQHSTDTQYF. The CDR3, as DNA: TGTGCCACCAGTGATTTCCGGGACCAGCATAGCACAGATACGCAGTATTTT.